These 18 T cell receptor beta chains were sequenced from one sample in a study of read filtering for tumor transcriptome and immune sequencing (TCRdb year 2020). Instrument on record: Illumina HiSeq 4000. Starting from roughly 410 ng RNA, TCR libraries were constructed with the Immunoverse kit using molecular barcoded adaptors that cover the alpha/delta and beta/gamma chains. TCRdb handled the public reads itself, with Q25 trimming in fastp and clone calling in MiXCR, and kept productive beta chains. A single entry per CDR3 protein holds the most common genes and DNA from its merged rows. In all, the sample holds 75,000 to 95,000 distinct CDR3 sequences, and roughly 12% of those were seen once. More than 13% of the sample rests with the top ten. Input material: a population of CD138-negative cells sorted from bone marrow. The cell subset or site label, read with the paper, signifies: bone marrow mononuclear cells depleted of CD138+ plasma/myeloma cells by negative magnetic selection. The receptors originated from a donor aged 40 or older with multiple myeloma.

There are many counts of this clonotype. J is TRBJ2-5 and V is TRBV2; D perhaps matches TRBD1 (5 bases). This CDR3 contains 14 residues. V lost 5 bases, J lost 2 bases, and 12 bases lay in between. The V gene's germline CDR1 is SNHLY and CDR2 FYNNEI. Here the CDR3 DNA reads TGTGCCAGCAGTTACGACAGTCAGCAAGAGACCCAGTACTTC. Amino acids: CASSYDSQQETQYF.

The chain employs TRBV21-1 and TRBJ2-3. TRBV21-1 is a known pseudogene. The CDR3 contains 16 residues. CDR3 protein: CSSSKLAKSSADTQYF. The CDR3 coding sequence is TGTTCCAGTAGCAAACTTGCCAAAAGTAGCGCAGATACGCAGTATTTT.

This clonotype was detected only a few times. This chain's CDR3 is CASSQGAVPGDTQYF. In nucleotides, the CDR3 is TGTGCCAGCAGCCAAGGGGCGGTTCCGGGGGATACGCAGTATTTT. The chain recombines TRBV3-1 with TRBJ2-3; perhaps TRBD2 as D (5 bases). V lost 1 base to trimming and J lost 6 bases, with 14 bases between them. The CDR3 covers 15 residues. The germline CDR1 and CDR2 sequences are LGHDT and YNNKEL (reference sequence).

On this clonotype: The junction departs from germline at one end; a sequencing error may be responsible. The J gene is TRBJ2-3, the V gene TRBV5-1, with D perhaps being TRBD1 or TRBD2 (6 bases each). Germline CDR1 reads SGHRS; CDR2 reads YFSETQ. CDR3 size: 16 residues. The CDR3 region has the DNA TGCGCCAGCAGCTTGGCGAGGGGGACTCGCGCAGATTCGCAGTATTTT. It yields the protein CASSLARGTRADSQYF.

In this sample, this clonotype turned up a few times. The V call is TRBV20-1, the J call TRBJ2-4, with D possibly TRBD2 on 5 matching bases. Germline loops: CDR1 DFQATT, CDR2 SNEGSKA (reference sequence). V lost 5 bases, J lost 12 bases, and 14 bases lay in between. The CDR3 totals 11 residues. The CDR3 DNA follows: TGCAGTGCTTCTCCCTCAGACTATCAGTACTTC. Its translation: CSASPSDYQYF.

There are many counts of this clonotype. The CDR3 DNA reads as TGCAGCGTTGAAAGCAACAATGAGCAGTTCTTC. Its protein product is CSVESNNEQFF. The chain combines TRBV29-1 with TRBJ2-1; D gene uncertain. CDR3 size: 11 residues. With 2 bases removed from V and 5 bases from J, the gap between germline ends came to 4 bases. Germline lookup yields CDR1 SQVTM and CDR2 ANQGSEA.

This clonotype was picked up many times. V and J are TRBV12-3 or TRBV12-4 and TRBJ2-1, with D possibly TRBD2 on 6 matching bases. The germline V and J ends were trimmed by 6 bases and 8 bases, with 14 bases remaining between them. This CDR3 has 13 amino acids. DNA for the CDR3: TGTGCCAGCAGGCCGGGAGTTGGGGATGAGCAGTTCTTC. Its translation is CASRPGVGDEQFF.

This clonotype was counted many times. J is TRBJ2-5 and V is TRBV6-5, with TRBD1 as a possible D gene (6 bases). Germline-derived CDR1 and CDR2 are MNHEY and SVGAGI. Trimming cost V 6 bases and J 5 bases, with 13 bases left between them. This CDR3 has 13 amino acids. The DNA for the CDR3 is TGTGCCAGCAGAAACAGGGCCGGGGAGACCCAGTACTTC. Its protein is CASRNRAGETQYF.

This clonotype was counted between two and nine times. The chain recombines TRBV20-1 with TRBJ2-7; no definite D call. CDR1 is DFQATT and CDR2 is SNEGSKA in the germline V gene (reference sequence). Between the trimmed V and J ends, which lost 6 bases and 6 bases, there was a span of 12 bases. CDR3 length: 11 residues. The DNA for the CDR3 is TGCAGTGCGAAGTCTAGGGTCGAGCAGTACTTC. The encoded protein is CSAKSRVEQYF.

This clonotype showed up many times. The chain carries TRBV20-1 and TRBJ2-7; 10 positions match TRBD1. Trimming removed 6 bases from V and 6 bases from J; junction bases left unmatched: 8. The CDR3 runs 13 residues. Looked up from germline, CDR1 is DFQATT and CDR2 is SNEGSKA (reference sequence). The CDR3 spells CSANRDRGAEQYF. DNA for the CDR3: TGCAGTGCGAACCGGGACAGGGGAGCCGAGCAGTACTTC.

This clonotype has ten or more counts. This chain uses TRBV2 with TRBJ2-3; D is perhaps TRBD2 (6 bases). Germline lookup yields CDR1 SNHLY and CDR2 FYNNEI. CDR3 length: 14 amino acids. The V end was cut by 7 bases, the J end by 1 base, with 12 bases between. The CDR3 bases are TGTGCCAGCAACCAAGCGGGCCGCACAGATACGCAGTATTTT. Translated: CASNQAGRTDTQYF.

On this clonotype itself: The junction and the germline gene differ at one end; a read error may be behind it. The CDR3 DNA follows: TGTACCAGCAGCTTTTTAGCGCCGTCCTACAATGAGCAGTTCTTC. Residues: CTSSFLAPSYNEQFF. This chain connects TRBV6-2 or TRBV6-3 to TRBJ2-1, with a weak D call TRBD2 (5 bases). The CDR3 runs 15 residues. CDR1 and CDR2 from the germline V gene are MNHEY and SVGEGT.

Many counts were recorded for this clonotype. V gene TRBV29-1 combines with J gene TRBJ2-5; D gene uncertain. Trimming shortened V by 4 bases and J by 4 bases, and 13 bases separated the two germline ends. There are 13 residues in the CDR3. Germline CDR1 and CDR2: SQVTM and ANQGSEA. The DNA of the CDR3 is TGCAGCGTTGCTTTAGTAGTAGGAGAGACCCAGTACTTC. Translation gives CSVALVVGETQYF.

V usage is TRBV20-1 and J usage is TRBJ2-5; D not certain. Trimming left V 6 bases short and J 4 bases short, with 24 bases between. CDR1 and CDR2 from the germline V gene are DFQATT and SNEGSKA (reference sequence). This CDR3 comprises 16 residues. The CDR3 protein is CSARDEHHWGRETQYF. DNA of the CDR3: TGCAGTGCCCGAGATGAACATCATTGGGGAAGAGAGACCCAGTACTTC.

On this clonotype: This sequence may be a read error, since a much larger clone differs from it by one base. This chain links TRBV9 with TRBJ2-5; no firm D call. This CDR3 has 12 residues. Trimming took 3 bases from V and 1 from J, leaving 4 bases between them. Per the germline V gene, CDR1 is SGDLS and CDR2 is YYNGEE. This CDR3 is CASSDGQETQYF. CDR3 DNA: TGTGCCAGCAGCGACGGCCAAGAGACCCAGTACTTC.

This clonotype was recorded at least ten times. The chain couples TRBV5-1 to TRBJ2-1, with a weak D call TRBD2 (6 bases). Germline V lookup: CDR1 SGHRS, CDR2 YFSETQ. The CDR3 extends over 13 amino acids. Trimming removed 0 bases from V and 6 bases from J, with 7 bases in between. CDR3 region: CASSLGDSNEQFF. DNA of the CDR3: TGCGCCAGCAGCTTGGGGGACTCCAATGAGCAGTTCTTC.

This clonotype was counted many times. This rearrangement joins TRBV7-6 to TRBJ2-2; D perhaps matches TRBD2 (6 bases). The CDR3 totals 14 residues. V dropped 0 bases and J dropped 5 bases, with 7 bases sitting between them. Germline V CDR1 and CDR2: SGHVS, FNYEAQ. The DNA for the CDR3 is TGTGCCAGCAGCTTAGCGGAGGGAACCGGGGAGCTGTTTTTT. This encodes CASSLAEGTGELFF.

This clonotype was recorded at least ten times. This chain joins TRBV29-1 and TRBJ2-3, with 7 bases identical to TRBD2. The V segment lost 4 bases and the J segment 5 bases; nucleotides outside the gene matches: 6. CDR3 length: 13 amino acids. Germline CDR1 is SQVTM and CDR2 is ANQGSEA. CDR3 nucleotide sequence: TGCAGCGTTGGGGGCGCGGGAGTAGATACGCAGTATTTT. This translates into CSVGGAGVDTQYF.